This T cell receptor beta chain was documented in a study of yellow fever vaccine responses in identical twins. On this clonotype itself: Its antigen is unknown.

Germline V lookup: CDR1 DFQATT, CDR2 SNEGSKA (reference sequence). V was shortened by 0 bases and J by 4 bases, with 16 bases between the two germline ends. CDR3 size: 15 residues. TCRdb fed the RT-PCR reads into MiXCR, producing one record per CDR3 protein. The table has a few thousand distinct CDR3 sequences, approximately 85% seen once; the top ten hold roughly 2.6%. General study findings and limits: Twins reportedly showed a vaccine T cell response that seemed partly convergent and partly personalized.

This sequence joins TRBV20-1 and TRBJ2-7, with no clear D. The receptor's source is a woman aged 18-29 years who received the yellow fever vaccine. The sample here was T cells from blood (PBMCs), unsorted or a sorted subset (not recorded which), taken before or after yellow fever vaccination (not recorded which). The CDR3 DNA reads as TGCAGTGCTAGAGATAGAGAATTGGGCCCTTACGAGCAGTACTTC. It encodes CSARDRELGPYEQYF.